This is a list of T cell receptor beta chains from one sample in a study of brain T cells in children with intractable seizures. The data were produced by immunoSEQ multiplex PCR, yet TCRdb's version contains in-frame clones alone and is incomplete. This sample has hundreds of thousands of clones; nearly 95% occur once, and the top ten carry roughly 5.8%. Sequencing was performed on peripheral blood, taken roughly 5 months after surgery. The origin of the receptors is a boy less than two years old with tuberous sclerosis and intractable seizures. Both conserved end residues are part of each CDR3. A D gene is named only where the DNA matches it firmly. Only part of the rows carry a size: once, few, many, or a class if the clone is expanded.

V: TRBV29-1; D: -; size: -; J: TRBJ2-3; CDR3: CSVEGRPEETHTDTQYF; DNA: TGCAGCGTTGAAGGCAGGCCGGAGGAAACACACACAGATACGCAGTATTTT
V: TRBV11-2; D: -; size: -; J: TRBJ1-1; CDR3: CASSLKVLGVGTEAFF; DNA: TGTGCCAGCAGCTTAAAGGTGTTAGGGGTTGGCACTGAAGCTTTCTTT
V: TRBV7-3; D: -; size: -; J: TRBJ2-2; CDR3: CASSLEQHTGELFF; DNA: TGTGCCAGCAGCTTAGAACAGCACACCGGGGAGCTGTTTTTT
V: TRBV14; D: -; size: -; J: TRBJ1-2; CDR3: CASSQNRVSGYTF; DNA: TGTGCCAGCAGCCAGAACAGGGTATCCGGCTACACCTTC
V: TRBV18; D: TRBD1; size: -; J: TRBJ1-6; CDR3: CASSPRDRGGNSPLHF; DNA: TGTGCCAGCTCACCCCGAGACAGGGGAGGGAATTCACCCCTCCACTTT
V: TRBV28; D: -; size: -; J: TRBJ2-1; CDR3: CASSLSGDWGYNEQFF; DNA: TGTGCCAGCAGCCTGTCTGGGGACTGGGGGTACAATGAGCAGTTCTTC
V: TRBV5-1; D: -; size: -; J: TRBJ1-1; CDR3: CASSLRGTEAFF; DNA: TGCGCCAGCAGCTTGAGAGGCACTGAAGCTTTCTTT
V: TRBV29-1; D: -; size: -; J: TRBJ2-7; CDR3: CSVNGGGSYEQYF; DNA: TGCAGCGTCAACGGGGGTGGGTCCTACGAGCAGTACTTC
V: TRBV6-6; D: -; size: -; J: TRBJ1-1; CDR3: CASSSPRTIPNTEAFF; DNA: TGTGCCAGCAGCTCCCCGAGGACTATACCGAACACTGAAGCTTTCTTT
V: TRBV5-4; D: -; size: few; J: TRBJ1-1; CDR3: CASTAGRAGEAFF; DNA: TGTGCCAGCACCGCCGGGAGAGCGGGTGAAGCTTTCTTT
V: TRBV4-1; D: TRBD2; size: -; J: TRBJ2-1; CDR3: CASSRRPTSGDNEQFF; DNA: TGCGCCAGCAGCCGTAGACCGACTAGCGGGGATAATGAGCAGTTCTTC
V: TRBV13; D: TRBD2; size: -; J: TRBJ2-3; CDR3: CASSSLAGEITDTQYF; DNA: TGTGCCAGCAGCTCATTAGCGGGAGAGATCACAGATACGCAGTATTTT
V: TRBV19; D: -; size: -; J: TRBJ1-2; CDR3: CATHREGGYTF; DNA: TGTGCCACCCACAGGGAGGGTGGCTACACCTTC
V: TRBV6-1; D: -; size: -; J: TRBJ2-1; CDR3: CASSEMYSGLYNEQFF; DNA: TGTGCCAGCAGTGAAATGTACAGCGGGCTTTACAATGAGCAGTTCTTC
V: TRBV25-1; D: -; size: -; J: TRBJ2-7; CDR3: CASSVRGHSYEQYF; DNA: TGTGCCAGCAGTGTCCGGGGACACTCCTACGAGCAGTACTTC
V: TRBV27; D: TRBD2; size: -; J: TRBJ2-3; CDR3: CASSELAGGLADTQYF; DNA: TGTGCCAGCAGTGAACTAGCGGGGGGGCTCGCAGATACGCAGTATTTT
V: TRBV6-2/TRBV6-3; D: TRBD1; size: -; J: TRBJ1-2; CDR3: CASSYSKVPGGYGYTF; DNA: TGTGCCAGCAGTTACTCGAAGGTCCCAGGGGGCTATGGCTACACCTTC
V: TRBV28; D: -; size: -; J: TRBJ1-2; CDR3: CASSLTSAYGYTF; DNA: TGTGCCAGCAGTCTGACAAGCGCCTATGGCTACACCTTC
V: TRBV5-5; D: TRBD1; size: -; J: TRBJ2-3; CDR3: CASSVRDRGEDTQYF; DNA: TGTGCCAGCAGCGTCCGGGACAGGGGGGAGGATACGCAGTATTTT
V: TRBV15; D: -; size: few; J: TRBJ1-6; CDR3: CATSSTANSPLHF; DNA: TGTGCCACCAGCAGCACAGCTAATTCACCCCTCCACTTT
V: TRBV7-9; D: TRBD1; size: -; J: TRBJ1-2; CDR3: CASSRDRARDGYTF; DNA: TGTGCCAGCAGCCGGGACAGGGCTCGTGATGGCTACACCTTC
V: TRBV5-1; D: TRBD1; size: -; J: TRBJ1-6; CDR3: CASSLEGGQGRNSPLHF; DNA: TGCGCCAGCAGCTTGGAGGGGGGACAGGGGAGGAATTCACCCCTCCACTTT
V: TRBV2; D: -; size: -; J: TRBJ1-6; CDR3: CASGSSPNSPLHF; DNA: TGTGCCAGCGGGAGCAGTCCAAATTCACCCCTCCACTTT
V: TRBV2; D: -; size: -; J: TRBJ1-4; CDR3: CASSLRQTTNEKLFF; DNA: TGTGCCAGCAGTCTGAGACAGACAACTAATGAAAAACTGTTTTTT
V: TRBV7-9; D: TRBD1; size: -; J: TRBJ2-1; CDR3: CASSSRDREIYNEQFF; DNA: TGTGCCAGCAGCTCCCGGGACAGGGAGATCTACAATGAGCAGTTCTTC
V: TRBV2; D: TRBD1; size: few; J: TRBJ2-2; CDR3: CASTPRTGGAGTGELFF; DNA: TGTGCCAGCACCCCGCGGACAGGGGGCGCGGGAACCGGGGAGCTGTTTTTT
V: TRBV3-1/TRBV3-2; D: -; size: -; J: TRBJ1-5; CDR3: CASSQDQGLYNQPQHF; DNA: TGTGCCAGCAGCCAAGATCAGGGACTATACAATCAGCCCCAGCATTTT
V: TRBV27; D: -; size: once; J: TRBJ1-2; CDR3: CASSHTHRDTLGLYGYTF; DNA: TGTGCCAGCAGTCATACCCACAGGGACACCCTTGGCCTCTATGGCTACACCTTC
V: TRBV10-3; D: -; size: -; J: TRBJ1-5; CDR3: CAISDSGLTSNQPQHF; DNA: TGTGCCATCAGTGATAGTGGACTAACTAGCAATCAGCCCCAGCATTTT
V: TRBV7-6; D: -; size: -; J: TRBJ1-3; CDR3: CASSFEGPGNTIYF; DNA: TGTGCCAGCAGCTTCGAGGGGCCTGGAAACACCATATATTTT
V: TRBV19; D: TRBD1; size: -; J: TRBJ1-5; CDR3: CASRGGGQPQHF; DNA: TGTGCCAGTAGAGGGGGCGGTCAGCCCCAGCATTTT
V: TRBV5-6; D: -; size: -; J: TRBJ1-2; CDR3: CASSAGRRDGYTF; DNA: TGTGCCAGCAGCGCGGGCCGGAGGGATGGCTACACCTTC
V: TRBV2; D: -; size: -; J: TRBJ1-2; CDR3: CASSEGQGGRAYGYTF; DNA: TGTGCCAGCAGTGAAGGCCAAGGGGGGCGAGCCTATGGCTACACCTTC
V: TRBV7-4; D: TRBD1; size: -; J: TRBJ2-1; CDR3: CASSCWTGRYNEQFF; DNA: TGTGCCAGCAGCTGCTGGACAGGCCGCTACAATGAGCAGTTCTTC
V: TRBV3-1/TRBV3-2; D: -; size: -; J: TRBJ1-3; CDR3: CASSPGPEIPRNTIYF; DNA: TGTGCCAGCAGCCCCGGACCAGAGATCCCCAGAAACACCATATATTTT
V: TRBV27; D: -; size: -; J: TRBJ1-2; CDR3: CASSYGRNYGYTF; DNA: TGTGCCAGCAGCTACGGGCGTAACTATGGCTACACCTTC
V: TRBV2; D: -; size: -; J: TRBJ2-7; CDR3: CASSEEIRVVYEQYF; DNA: TGTGCCAGCAGTGAAGAGATCCGGGTCGTGTACGAGCAGTACTTC
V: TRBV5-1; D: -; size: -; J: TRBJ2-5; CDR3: CASSFAGANTGETQYF; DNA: TGCGCCAGCAGCTTCGCAGGAGCAAACACTGGAGAGACCCAGTACTTC
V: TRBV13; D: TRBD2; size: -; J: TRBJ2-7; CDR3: CASSSRTSGFSYEQYF; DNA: TGTGCCAGCAGCTCAAGGACTAGCGGATTTTCCTACGAGCAGTACTTC
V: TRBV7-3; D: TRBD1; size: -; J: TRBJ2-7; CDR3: CASSPGGQGYEQYF; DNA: TGTGCCAGCAGCCCGGGGGGACAGGGCTACGAGCAGTACTTC
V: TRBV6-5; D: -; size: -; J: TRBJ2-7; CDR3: CASSPGPSYEQYF; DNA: TGTGCCAGCAGCCCAGGACCGTCCTACGAGCAGTACTTC
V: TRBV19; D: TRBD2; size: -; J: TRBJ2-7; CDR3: CASSRTSGSRALNEQYF; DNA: TGTGCCAGTAGTAGGACTAGCGGGTCCCGAGCCCTTAACGAGCAGTACTTC
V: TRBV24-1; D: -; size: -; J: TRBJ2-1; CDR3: CATSAGDDEQFF; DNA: TGTGCCACCAGTGCAGGGGACGATGAGCAGTTCTTC
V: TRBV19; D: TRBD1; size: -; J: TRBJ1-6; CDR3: CASSGQGNSPLHF; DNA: TGTGCCAGTAGCGGACAGGGAAATTCACCCCTCCACTTT
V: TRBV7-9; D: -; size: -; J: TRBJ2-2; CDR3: CASSRGGSEARELFF; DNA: TGTGCCAGCAGCCGAGGGGGGTCAGAGGCTCGGGAGCTGTTTTTT
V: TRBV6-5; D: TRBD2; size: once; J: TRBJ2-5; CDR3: CASLPGGGETQYF; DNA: TGTGCCAGCCTACCCGGGGGAGGGGAGACCCAGTACTTC
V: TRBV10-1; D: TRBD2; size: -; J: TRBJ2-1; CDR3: CASREREPPGNEQFF; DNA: TGCGCCAGTCGAGAGCGGGAGCCCCCAGGGAATGAGCAGTTCTTC
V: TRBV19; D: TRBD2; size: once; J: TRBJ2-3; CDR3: CASRPQAGAPDTQYF; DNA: TGTGCCAGTAGGCCTCAAGCGGGGGCCCCAGATACGCAGTATTTT
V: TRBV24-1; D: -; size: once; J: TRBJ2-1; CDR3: CATSDLEGSSYNEQFF; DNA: TGTGCCACCAGTGATTTAGAGGGGAGCTCCTACAATGAGCAGTTCTTC
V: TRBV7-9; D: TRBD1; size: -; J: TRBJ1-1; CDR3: CASQGARTEAFF; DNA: TGTGCCAGCCAGGGGGCGCGGACTGAAGCTTTCTTT
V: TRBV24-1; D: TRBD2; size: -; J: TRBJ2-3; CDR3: CATSGGAASGRAEDTQYF; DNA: TGTGCCACCAGTGGTGGGGCCGCTAGCGGGAGAGCGGAAGATACGCAGTATTTT
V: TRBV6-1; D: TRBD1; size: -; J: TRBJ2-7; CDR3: CASSEVTGGYYEQYF; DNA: TGTGCCAGCAGTGAAGTAACAGGGGGGTACTACGAGCAGTACTTC
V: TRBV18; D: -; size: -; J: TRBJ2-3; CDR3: CASSPTAPTDTQYF; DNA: TGTGCCAGCTCACCGACAGCTCCCACAGATACGCAGTATTTT